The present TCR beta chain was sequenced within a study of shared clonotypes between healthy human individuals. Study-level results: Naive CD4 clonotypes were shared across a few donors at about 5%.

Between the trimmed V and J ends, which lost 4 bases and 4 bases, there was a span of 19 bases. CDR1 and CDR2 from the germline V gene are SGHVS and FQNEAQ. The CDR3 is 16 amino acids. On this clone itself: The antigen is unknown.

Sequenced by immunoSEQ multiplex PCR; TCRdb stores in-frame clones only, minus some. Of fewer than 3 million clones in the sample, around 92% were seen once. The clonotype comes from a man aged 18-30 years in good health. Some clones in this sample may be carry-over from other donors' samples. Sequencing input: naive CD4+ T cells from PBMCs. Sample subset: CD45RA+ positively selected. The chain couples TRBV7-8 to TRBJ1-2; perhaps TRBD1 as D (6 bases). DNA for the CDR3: TGTGCCAGCAGCTCAACCCACCCAGGGGCTGGCTATGGCTACACCTTC. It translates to CASSSTHPGAGYGYTF. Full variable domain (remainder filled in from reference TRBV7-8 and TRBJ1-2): GAGVSQSPRYKVAKRGQDVALRCDPISGHVSLFWYQQALGQGPEFLTYFQNEAQLDKSGLPSDRFFAERPEGSVSTLKIQRTQQEDSAVYLCASSSTHPGAGYGYTFGSGTRLTVV.